The 22 T cell receptor beta chains listed next were all sequenced from one sample in a study of T cells in Graves' hyperthyroidism and ophthalmopathy. Amplification of TCR beta CDR3 regions was performed using RNA transcripts as template. First-round RT-PCR with HTBI primers amplified the TCR CDR3 region. TCRdb fed the multiplex PCR reads into MiXCR, producing one record per CDR3 protein. The sample records a few hundred thousand distinct CDR3 sequences, about an eighth being singletons. Sequences were obtained from blood. These receptors were obtained from a woman under 30 with Graves' hyperthyroidism.

This clonotype was seen ten or more times. This chain joins TRBV7-2 and TRBJ2-1; 9 positions agree with TRBD2. The CDR3 has 17 residues. The junction had 8 bases not matched to a gene; V was cut back by 0 bases and J by 5 bases. CDR1 and CDR2 from the germline V gene are SGHTA and FQGNSA. The CDR3 DNA follows: TGTGCCAGCAGCTTAGCGGTGGCGGGAGGGCCTAACAATGAGCAGTTCTTC. Protein product: CASSLAVAGGPNNEQFF.

The V call is TRBV7-2, the J call TRBJ1-5; the D gene is possibly TRBD1 (6 bases). The CDR3 sequence is 16 residues long. V lost 0 bases and J lost 9, with 18 bases in between. Germline lookup yields CDR1 SGHTA and CDR2 FQGNSA. CDR3 protein: CASSLAVGGGFRPQHF. CDR3 bases: TGTGCCAGCAGCTTAGCGGTGGGGGGCGGCTTTCGGCCCCAGCATTTT.

Many counts were recorded for this clonotype. CDR3 region: CASSEGNSPLHF. The CDR3 coding sequence is TGTGCCAGCAGTGAGGGTAATTCACCCCTCCACTTT. V gene TRBV6-1 combines with J gene TRBJ1-6; D not resolved. V lost 3 bases and J lost 6, with 3 bases in between. The CDR3 has 12 amino acids. In germline, CDR1 is MNHNS, CDR2 SASEGT.

This clonotype showed up many times. The rearrangement uses TRBV10-3 and TRBJ1-1, with D possibly being TRBD1 (5 bases). From germline, CDR1 is ENHRY and CDR2 SYGVKD. The CDR3 runs 17 residues. V gave up 0 bases and J gave up 3 bases, with 17 bases separating them. Here the CDR3 DNA reads TGTGCCATCAGTGAGTCGGGGGTGGCACCAAGGGACACTGAAGCTTTCTTT. It translates to CAISESGVAPRDTEAFF.

This clonotype came up a few times. The chain recombines TRBV20-1 with TRBJ2-1; 12 nucleotides align to TRBD2. The CDR3 loop spans 14 amino acids. Trimming at V came to 3 bases and at J to 12 bases, leaving 9 bases not matched to a gene. CDR1 and CDR2 from the germline V gene are DFQATT and SNEGSKA (reference sequence). The CDR3 nucleotides read TGCAGTGCTAGGCTAGCGGGAGGGCCGTGGGGGCAGTTCTTC. Translating gives CSARLAGGPWGQFF.

The chain uses TRBV6-1 and TRBJ2-1, with 13 bases matching TRBD2. The CDR3 has 18 residues. Per germline, CDR1 MNHNS and CDR2 SASEGT. Unmatched junction bases numbered 18, after V lost 11 bases and J lost 5 bases. The CDR3 spells CALLGLAGVGRGNNEQFF. In DNA, the CDR3 is TGTGCCCTTCTCGGACTAGCGGGAGTAGGCCGAGGGAACAATGAGCAGTTCTTC.

This chain joins TRBV5-1 and TRBJ2-3; the D gene is possibly TRBD2 (6 bases). CDR1 SGHRS and CDR2 YFSETQ come from the germline V gene. The CDR3 consists of 15 residues. Deletions cut 0 bases from V and 5 bases from J, with 13 bases between. CDR3 sequence reads: CASSLEVGGLDTQYF. The CDR3 nucleotides are TGCGCCAGCAGCTTGGAAGTGGGGGGTTTAGATACGCAGTATTTT.

This rearrangement joins TRBV6-5 to TRBJ1-1; 7 bases match TRBD1. The CDR3 extends over 16 amino acids. The germline V gene has CDR1 MNHEY and CDR2 SVGAGI. The J segment lost 0 bases and the V segment lost 2 bases, leaving 6 bases of the junction unmatched. The CDR3 loop reads CASSYDGTVLNTEAFF. The CDR3 bases are TGTGCCAGCAGTTACGATGGGACAGTATTGAACACTGAAGCTTTCTTT.

This chain joins TRBV9 and TRBJ1-1; D gene uncertain. The CDR3 is 15 amino acids. The V end lost 0 bases, the J end lost 0 bases, and 9 bases lay between the germline ends. Germline assignment: CDR1 SGDLS and CDR2 YYNGEE. The CDR3 protein is CASSVGLGMNTEAFF. In DNA, the CDR3 is TGTGCCAGCAGCGTAGGGTTGGGAATGAACACTGAAGCTTTCTTT.

This clonotype appeared many times. This chain joins TRBV5-1 and TRBJ1-1; TRBD1 aligns across 9 bases. V shed 4 bases and J 2 bases; nucleotides not matched to a gene: 6. The CDR3 has 15 amino acids. Germline CDR1 SGHRS, CDR2 YFSETQ. In nucleotides, the CDR3 is TGCGCCAGCAGCCTACAGGGGGCTGCCAACACTGAAGCTTTCTTT. Its translation: CASSLQGAANTEAFF.

This clonotype occurred many times. A junction boundary mismatches the germline segment, possibly from a read error. V usage is TRBV7-3 and J usage is TRBJ2-7; 7 bases line up with TRBD1. The CDR3 contains 14 residues. Germline loops: CDR1 SGHTA, CDR2 FQGTGA. CDR3 bases: TGTGCCAGCAGCATAACAGGGGCCAACTACGAGCAGTACTTC. Amino acids: CASSITGANYEQYF.

The V gene is TRBV7-3, the J gene TRBJ2-7; 7 bases line up with TRBD2. Germline values: CDR1 SGHTA, CDR2 FQGTGA. The V gene end was trimmed by 5 bases and the J gene end by 4 bases; junction bases not matched to a gene: 11. The CDR3 is 15 amino acids. The CDR3 protein is CASSLGGSGLYEQYF. The CDR3 nucleotides read TGTGCCAGCAGCCTGGGCGGGAGCGGGCTGTACGAGCAGTACTTC.

V gene TRBV6-5 combines with J gene TRBJ2-5; D gene uncertain. This CDR3 is built from 13 residues. Germline assignment: CDR1 MNHEY and CDR2 SVGAGI. V lost 3 bases, J lost 1 base, and 6 bases lay in between. The CDR3 is CASSYGFQETQYF. Here the CDR3 DNA reads TGTGCCAGCAGTTATGGATTCCAAGAGACCCAGTACTTC.

This clonotype was seen only a few times. The chain has TRBV19 and TRBJ2-1, with D possibly matching TRBD2 (6 bases). Germline CDR1 is LNHDA and CDR2 is SQIVND (reference sequence). The CDR3 spans 14 residues. Trimming removed 7 bases at V and 9 bases at J, with 19 bases between. The CDR3 sequence is CASNAGLATTEQFF. CDR3 sequence (DNA): TGTGCCAGTAACGCGGGATTAGCGACAACTGAGCAGTTCTTC.

This clonotype appeared many times. The rearrangement uses TRBV12-3 or TRBV12-4 and TRBJ1-2, with 7 bases aligning to TRBD1. This CDR3 comprises 15 residues. V lost 0 bases and J lost 4; bases outside the gene matches: 5. In nucleotides, the CDR3 is TGTGCCAGCAGTTTAGCGAGGAGACAGGGCTATGGCTACACCTTC. As protein: CASSLARRQGYGYTF.

As for this clonotype: A much larger clonotype is one base distant, so this may be a read error. The gene calls are TRBV24-1 and TRBJ2-2; 7 nucleotides align to TRBD1. CDR1 is KGHDR, CDR2 SFDVKD, per germline. The CDR3 has 16 amino acids. The CDR3 DNA sequence: TGTGCCGCCAGTGATGGGACAGCTGCGAACACCGGGGAGCTGTTTTTT. Translation: CAASDGTAANTGELFF.

Many counts were recorded for this clonotype. The chain carries TRBV2 and TRBJ1-1, with D hard to call. The ends were cut back, 11 bases at V and 4 bases at J, with 17 bases in the middle. Germline V gene lookup returns CDR1 SNHLY and CDR2 FYNNEI. CDR3 length: 13 residues. The CDR3 sequence: CASRVLTGTEAFF. In DNA, the CDR3 is TGTGCCTCTAGGGTCCTGACGGGCACTGAAGCTTTCTTT.

This clonotype turned up a few times. This chain joins TRBV4-1 and TRBJ1-2; D is perhaps TRBD1 (6 bases). V lost 2 bases to trimming and J lost 8 bases, with 15 bases between them. CDR3 length equals 14 residues. The germline CDR1 and CDR2 sequences are MGHRA and YSYEKL. CDR3 sequence reads: CASSQPGGAGGYTF. CDR3 in DNA: TGCGCCAGCAGCCAACCTGGGGGCGCGGGAGGCTACACCTTC.

This clonotype was recorded many times. The J gene is TRBJ1-1, the V gene TRBV10-3, with a weak D call TRBD1 (6 bases). Trimming shortened V by 8 bases and J by 4 bases, and 14 bases separated the two germline ends. This CDR3 spans 13 amino acids. Germline CDR1 is ENHRY and CDR2 is SYGVKD. The CDR3: CAIGRGAGTEAFF. DNA of the CDR3: TGTGCCATCGGAAGGGGGGCGGGCACTGAAGCTTTCTTT.

The V and J genes are TRBV9 and TRBJ2-1; 10 nucleotides line up with TRBD1. V shed 0 bases, J shed 4 bases, and the junction held 7 bases outside the gene matches. CDR3 size: 17 residues. CDR1 and CDR2 from the germline V gene are SGDLS and YYNGEE. Written as DNA, the CDR3 is TGTGCCAGCAGCGTAGGAGGAGGACAGGGGGGTTACAATGAGCAGTTCTTC. It encodes CASSVGGGQGGYNEQFF.

The sample holds many counts of this clonotype. V gene TRBV5-1 combines with J gene TRBJ2-4, with D perhaps TRBD2 (6 bases). The CDR3 runs to 16 residues. The V end lost 4 bases, the J end lost 8 bases, and 22 bases lay between the germline ends. Germline values: CDR1 SGHRS, CDR2 YFSETQ. The CDR3: CASSPAGTNGVYIQYF. CDR3 in DNA: TGCGCCAGCAGCCCGGCGGGGACCAATGGGGTGTACATTCAGTACTTC.

This clonotype occurred many times. V and J are TRBV12-5 and TRBJ2-1; 7 bases agree with TRBD1. J gave up 8 bases and V 6 bases, and 7 bases lay outside the gene matches. This CDR3 has 13 residues. CDR1 is LGHNT, CDR2 FRNRAP, per germline. The CDR3 spells CASGPQGPDEQFF. The CDR3, as DNA: TGTGCTAGTGGCCCACAGGGGCCGGATGAGCAGTTCTTC.